The 18 T cell receptor beta chains below come from one sample, sequenced in a study of blood T cell repertoires in COVID-19. Repertoires were generated with immunoSEQ multiplex PCR, while TCRdb's copy carries only in-frame clones and drops some. Of approximately 250,000 clones in the sample, about 89% are singletons; the top ten hold approximately 9%. The material sequenced was peripheral blood. These receptors all stem from a man aged 40-49 years with active or convalescent COVID-19.

The chain has TRBV7-6 and TRBJ1-2; TRBD1 aligns across 9 bases. V lost 4 bases and J lost 6; bases outside the gene matches: 3. Germline values: CDR1 SGHVS, CDR2 FNYEAQ. This CDR3 has 13 residues. The CDR3 coding sequence is TGTGCCAGCAGCTCTGGGACAGGGAATGGCTACACCTTC. This encodes CASSSGTGNGYTF.

In DNA form, the CDR3 reads TGCGCCAGCAGCCCCCAGGGGGCGGATGGCTACACCTTC. This gives the protein CASSPQGADGYTF. The rearrangement uses TRBV5-1 and TRBJ1-2, with 8 positions matching TRBD1. V lost 4 bases to trimming and J lost 6 bases; unmatched junction nucleotides: 5. CDR3 length equals 13 residues. Germline values: CDR1 SGHRS, CDR2 YFSETQ.

The chain is built from TRBV30 and TRBJ1-5; maybe TRBD1 (6 bases). Per the germline V gene, CDR1 is GTSNPN and CDR2 is SVGIG (reference sequence). V lost 3 bases and J 6 bases, leaving 9 bases between the germline ends. CDR3 length equals 12 residues. The CDR3 DNA reads as TGTGCCTGGAGACAGGGCGGTCAGCCCCAGCATTTT. Translating it yields CAWRQGGQPQHF.

The chain recombines TRBV5-1 with TRBJ2-5, with 8 bases matching TRBD1. This CDR3 is 14 amino acids long. Trimming removed 7 bases from V and 5 bases from J; junction bases left unmatched: 10. Germline V lookup: CDR1 SGHRS, CDR2 YFSETQ. The CDR3 region has the DNA TGCGCCAGCCAGGCCGGGACAGGAGGGGAGACCCAGTACTTC. Translating it yields CASQAGTGGETQYF.

The chain is built from TRBV5-1 and TRBJ2-3; D perhaps matches TRBD1 (6 bases). V was trimmed by 0 bases and J by 6 bases, leaving 14 bases between them. Germline assignment: CDR1 SGHRS and CDR2 YFSETQ. This CDR3 has 15 amino acids. CDR3 residues: CASSLGAGVADTQYF. The CDR3 DNA reads TGCGCCAGCAGCTTGGGGGCAGGGGTGGCGGATACGCAGTATTTT.

The CDR3 sequence is CASSEEGPNSNQPQHF. CDR3 in DNA: TGTGCCAGTAGTGAGGAGGGCCCCAATAGCAATCAGCCCCAGCATTTT. The chain links TRBV19 to TRBJ1-5; D remains ambiguous. V was shortened by 5 bases and J by 0 bases, with 14 bases between the two germline ends. This CDR3 comprises 16 residues. CDR1 and CDR2 (germline): LNHDA, SQIVND (reference sequence).

The rearrangement joins TRBV16 to TRBJ1-6; D remains ambiguous. CDR3 size: 14 residues. CDR1 is KGHSY and CDR2 is FQNENV in the germline V gene. Trimming removed 0 bases at V and 8 bases at J, with 8 bases between. CDR3 residues: CASSQSAADSPLHF. The DNA for the CDR3 is TGTGCCAGCAGCCAATCGGCGGCGGATTCACCCCTCCACTTT.

This chain links TRBV29-1 with TRBJ2-3; 12 bases map to TRBD2. Trimming removed 4 bases from V and 2 bases from J; junction bases left unmatched: 4. This CDR3 has 15 residues. Germline V gene data show CDR1 as SQVTM and CDR2 as ANQGSEA. CDR3: CSVGGLAGTTDTQYF. CDR3 in DNA: TGCAGCGTTGGGGGACTAGCGGGCACCACAGATACGCAGTATTTT.

This clone was seen once. This chain links TRBV2 with TRBJ1-4; the D gene is possibly TRBD1 (6 bases). CDR3 length equals 13 residues. The V end lost 8 bases, the J end lost 7 bases, and 14 bases lay between the germline ends. Germline values: CDR1 SNHLY, CDR2 FYNNEI. The CDR3, as DNA: TGTGCCAGCCGACAGGCCTTAGGTGAAAAACTGTTTTTT. This encodes CASRQALGEKLFF.

This chain uses TRBV7-6 with TRBJ1-4, with TRBD1 identical over 11 bases. This CDR3 has 16 amino acids. With 2 bases clipped from V and 6 bases from J, the junction kept 5 bases outside the gene matches. The germline CDR1 and CDR2 sequences are SGHVS and FNYEAQ. CDR3 protein: CASSLNSGQGDEKLFF. CDR3 in DNA: TGTGCCAGCAGCTTAAACTCGGGACAGGGGGATGAAAAACTGTTTTTT.

This rearrangement joins TRBV10-2 to TRBJ1-3; D unresolved. Trimming removed 4 bases from V and 2 bases from J, with 12 bases in between. This CDR3 has 15 residues. Germline CDR1 WSHSY, CDR2 SAAADI. The DNA for the CDR3 is TGCGCCAGCAGTGTTTTGCGAGCTCCTGGAAACACCATATATTTT. As protein: CASSVLRAPGNTIYF.

This clone has just a few counts. This chain joins TRBV28 and TRBJ2-7; 8 bases map to TRBD1. CDR3 length: 14 amino acids. Per the germline V gene, CDR1 is MDHEN and CDR2 is SYDVKM. The J segment lost 1 base and the V segment lost 2 bases, leaving 1 base of the junction unmatched. DNA for the CDR3: TGTGCCAGCAGTTTAGGGACAGGTTCCTACGAGCAGTACTTC. Translated, it gives CASSLGTGSYEQYF.

The CDR3 reads CASSFDRENTEAFF. CDR3 DNA: TGTGCCAGCAGCTTTGACAGGGAGAACACTGAAGCTTTCTTT. The chain uses TRBV9 and TRBJ1-1, with 7 bases lining up with TRBD1. V lost 4 bases to trimming and J lost 1 base; unmatched junction nucleotides: 4. The germline V gene encodes CDR1 SGDLS and CDR2 YYNGEE. The CDR3 is 14 residues long.

The rearrangement uses TRBV6-6 and TRBJ1-5, with D unclear. V lost 6 bases and J lost 9, with 12 bases in between. The CDR3 runs to 12 residues. CDR1 is MNHNY and CDR2 is SVGAGI in the germline V gene (reference sequence). Written as DNA, the CDR3 is TGTGCCAGCAGCCACGTCCCCGGGCCCCAGCATTTT. It translates to CASSHVPGPQHF.

CDR3 sequence reads: CASSSWDIQINYGYTF. As DNA, the CDR3 is TGTGCCAGCAGCTCATGGGACATCCAAATTAACTATGGCTACACCTTC. This chain links TRBV13 with TRBJ1-2; D may be TRBD1 (6 bases). The CDR3 loop spans 16 amino acids. With 4 bases removed from V and 1 base from J, the gap between germline ends came to 16 bases. Germline loops: CDR1 PRHDT, CDR2 FYEKMQ (reference sequence). The full variable domain, rest sourced from reference TRBV13 and TRBJ1-2, is AAGVIQSPRHLIKEKRETATLKCYPIPRHDTVYWYQQGPGQDPQFLISFYEKMQSDKGSIPDRFSAQQFSDYHSELNMSSLELGDSALYFCASSSWDIQINYGYTFGSGTRLTVV.

V gene TRBV7-2 combines with J gene TRBJ1-2; a possible D gene is TRBD1 (5 bases). Germline-derived CDR1 and CDR2 are SGHTA and FQGNSA. CDR3 length equals 14 residues. Trimming removed 1 base from V and 7 bases from J, with 13 bases in between. For the CDR3, the DNA is TGTGCCAGCAGCTTAGTAGGGCAGGGTGTTGGCTACACCTTC. Translated: CASSLVGQGVGYTF. Looking up the rest from reference TRBV7-2 and TRBJ1-2 gives the full variable domain: GAGVSQSPSNKVTEKGKDVELRCDPISGHTALYWYRQSLGQGLEFLIYFQGNSAPDKSGLPSDRFSAERTGGSVSTLTIQRTQQEDSAVYLCASSLVGQGVGYTFGSGTRLTVV.

This clone was seen a single time. The rearrangement links TRBV18 to TRBJ1-5, with D maybe TRBD1 (5 bases). Germline CDR1 and CDR2: KGHSH and LQKENI. Between the trimmed V and J ends, which lost 6 bases and 3 bases, there was a span of 18 bases. This CDR3 spans 16 amino acids. Here the CDR3 reads CASSLGGARVNQPQHF. The CDR3 region has the DNA TGTGCCAGCTCCCTAGGAGGGGCTAGGGTCAATCAGCCCCAGCATTTT.

This clone was seen a single time. The V and J genes are TRBV5-1 and TRBJ2-5; 12 bases map to TRBD2. From germline, CDR1 is SGHRS and CDR2 YFSETQ. J gave up 2 bases and V 0 bases, and 2 bases lay outside the gene matches. CDR3 length equals 16 residues. The CDR3 here is CASSLELAGGQETQYF. The CDR3 region has the DNA TGCGCCAGCAGCTTGGAGCTAGCGGGGGGGCAAGAGACCCAGTACTTC. Complete variable domain (other parts from reference TRBV5-1 and TRBJ2-5): KAGVTQTPRYLIKTRGQQVTLSCSPISGHRSVSWYQQTPGQGLQFLFEYFSETQRNKGNFPGRFSGRQFSNSRSEMNVSTLELGDSALYLCASSLELAGGQETQYFGPGTRLLVL.